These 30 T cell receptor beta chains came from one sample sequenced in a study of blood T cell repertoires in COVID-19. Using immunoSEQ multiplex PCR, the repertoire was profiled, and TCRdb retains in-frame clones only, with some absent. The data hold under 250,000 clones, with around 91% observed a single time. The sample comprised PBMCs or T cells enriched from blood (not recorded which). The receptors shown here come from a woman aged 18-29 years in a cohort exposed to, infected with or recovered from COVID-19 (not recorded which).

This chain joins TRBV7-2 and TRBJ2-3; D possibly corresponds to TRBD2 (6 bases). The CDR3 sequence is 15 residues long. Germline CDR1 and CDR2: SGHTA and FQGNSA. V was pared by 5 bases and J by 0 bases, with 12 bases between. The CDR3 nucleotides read TGTGCCAGCAGCGAAGGGACTTCTAGCACAGATACGCAGTATTTT. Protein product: CASSEGTSSTDTQYF.

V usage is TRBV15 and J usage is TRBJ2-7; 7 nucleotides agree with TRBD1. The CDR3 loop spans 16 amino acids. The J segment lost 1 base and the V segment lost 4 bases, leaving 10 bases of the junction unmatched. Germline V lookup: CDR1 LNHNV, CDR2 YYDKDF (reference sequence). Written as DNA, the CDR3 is TGTGCCACCAGCACCCGAACAGGGGATAAGTCCTACGAGCAGTACTTC. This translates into CATSTRTGDKSYEQYF.

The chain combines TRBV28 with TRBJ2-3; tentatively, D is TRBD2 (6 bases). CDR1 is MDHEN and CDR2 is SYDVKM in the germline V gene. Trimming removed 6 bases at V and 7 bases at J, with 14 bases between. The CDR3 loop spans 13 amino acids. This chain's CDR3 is CASSRDRGYTQYF. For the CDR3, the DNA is TGTGCCAGCAGCCGTGACCGGGGGTATACGCAGTATTTT.

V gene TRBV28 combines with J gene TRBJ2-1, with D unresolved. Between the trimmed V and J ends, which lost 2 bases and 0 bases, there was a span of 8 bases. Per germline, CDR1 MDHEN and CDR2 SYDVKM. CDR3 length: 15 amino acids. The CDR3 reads CASSLQAISYNEQFF. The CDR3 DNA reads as TGTGCCAGCAGTTTACAGGCAATCTCCTACAATGAGCAGTTCTTC. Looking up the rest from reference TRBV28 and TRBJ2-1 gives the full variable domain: DVKVTQSSRYLVKRTGEKVFLECVQDMDHENMFWYRQDPGLGLRLIYFSYDVKMKEKGDIPEGYSVSREKKERFSLILESASTNQTSMYLCASSLQAISYNEQFFGPGTRLTVL.

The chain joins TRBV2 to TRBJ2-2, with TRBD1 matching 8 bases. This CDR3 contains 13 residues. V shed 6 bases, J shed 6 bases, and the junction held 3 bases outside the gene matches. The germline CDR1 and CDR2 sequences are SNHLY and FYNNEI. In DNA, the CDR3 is TGTGCCAGCAGGCCGACAGGGGCCGGGGAGCTGTTTTTT. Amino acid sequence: CASRPTGAGELFF.

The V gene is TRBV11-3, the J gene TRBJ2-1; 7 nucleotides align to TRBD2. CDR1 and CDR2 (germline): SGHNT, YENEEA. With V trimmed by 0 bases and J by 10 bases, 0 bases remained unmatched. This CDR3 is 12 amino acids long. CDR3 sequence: CASSLELAEQFF. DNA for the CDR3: TGTGCCAGCAGCTTAGAACTAGCGGAGCAGTTCTTC.

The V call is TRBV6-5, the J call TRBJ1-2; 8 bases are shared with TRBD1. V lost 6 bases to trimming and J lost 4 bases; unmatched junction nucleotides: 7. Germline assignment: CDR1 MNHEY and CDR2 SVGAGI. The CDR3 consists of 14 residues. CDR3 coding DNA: TGTGCCAGCAGGTCAGGGGGCTCTGGCTATGGCTACACCTTC. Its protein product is CASRSGGSGYGYTF.

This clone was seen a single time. CDR3: CASSAPTREQYF. CDR3 in DNA: TGTGCCAGTAGTGCTCCGACTCGCGAGCAGTACTTC. The V gene is TRBV19, the J gene TRBJ2-7, with no clear D. This CDR3 has 12 amino acids. In germline, CDR1 is LNHDA, CDR2 SQIVND (reference sequence). The ends were cut back, 5 bases at V and 6 bases at J, with 11 bases in the middle.

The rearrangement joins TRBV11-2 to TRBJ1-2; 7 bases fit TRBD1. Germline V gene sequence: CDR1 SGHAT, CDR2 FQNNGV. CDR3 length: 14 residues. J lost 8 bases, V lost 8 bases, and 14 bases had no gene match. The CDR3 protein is CASGTRQGVGGYTF. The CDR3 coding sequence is TGTGCCAGCGGTACGAGACAGGGAGTGGGAGGCTACACCTTC.

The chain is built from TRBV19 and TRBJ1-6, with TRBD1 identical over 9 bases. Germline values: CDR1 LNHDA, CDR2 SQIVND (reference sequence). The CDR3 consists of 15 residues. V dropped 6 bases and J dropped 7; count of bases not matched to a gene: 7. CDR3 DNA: TGTGCCAGTAGCACCCCGGGACAGGGCAATTCACCCCTCCACTTT. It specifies CASSTPGQGNSPLHF.

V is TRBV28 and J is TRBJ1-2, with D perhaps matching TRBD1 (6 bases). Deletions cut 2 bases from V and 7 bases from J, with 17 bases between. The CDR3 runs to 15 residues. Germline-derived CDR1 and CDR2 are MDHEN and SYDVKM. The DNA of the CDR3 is TGTGCCAGCAGTTTAATATCTGGGGGCGTAGGTGGCTACACCTTC. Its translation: CASSLISGGVGGYTF.

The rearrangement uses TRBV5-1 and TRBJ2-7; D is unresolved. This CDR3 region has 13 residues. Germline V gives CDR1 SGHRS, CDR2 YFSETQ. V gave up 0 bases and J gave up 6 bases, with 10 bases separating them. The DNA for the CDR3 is TGCGCCAGCAGCTTGGGGGCCGACGGCGAGCAGTACTTC. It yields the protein CASSLGADGEQYF.

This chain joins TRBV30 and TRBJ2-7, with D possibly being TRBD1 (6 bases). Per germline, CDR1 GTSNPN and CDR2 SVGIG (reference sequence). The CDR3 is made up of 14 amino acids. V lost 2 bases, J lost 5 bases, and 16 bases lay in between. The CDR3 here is CAWSSGGAWNEQYF. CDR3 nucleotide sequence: TGTGCCTGGAGTTCTGGGGGCGCATGGAACGAGCAGTACTTC.

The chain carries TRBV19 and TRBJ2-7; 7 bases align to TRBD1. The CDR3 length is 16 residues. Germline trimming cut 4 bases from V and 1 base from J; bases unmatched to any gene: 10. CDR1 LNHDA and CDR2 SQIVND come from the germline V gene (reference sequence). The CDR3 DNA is TGTGCCAGTAGTAGGCCCGGGGACAGAGGATCCTACGAGCAGTACTTC. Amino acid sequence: CASSRPGDRGSYEQYF.

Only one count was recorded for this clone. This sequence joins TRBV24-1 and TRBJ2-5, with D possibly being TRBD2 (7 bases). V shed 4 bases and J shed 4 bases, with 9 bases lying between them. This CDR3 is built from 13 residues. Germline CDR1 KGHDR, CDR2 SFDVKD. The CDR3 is CATSEGGGETQYF. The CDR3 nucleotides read TGTGCCACCAGTGAAGGGGGGGGAGAGACCCAGTACTTC.

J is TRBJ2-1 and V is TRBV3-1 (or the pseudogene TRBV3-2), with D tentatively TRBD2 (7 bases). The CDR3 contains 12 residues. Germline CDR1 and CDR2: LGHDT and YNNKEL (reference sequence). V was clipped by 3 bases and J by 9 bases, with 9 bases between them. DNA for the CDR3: TGTGCCAGCAGCCATAGGGGGGGTGAGCAGTTCTTC. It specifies CASSHRGGEQFF.

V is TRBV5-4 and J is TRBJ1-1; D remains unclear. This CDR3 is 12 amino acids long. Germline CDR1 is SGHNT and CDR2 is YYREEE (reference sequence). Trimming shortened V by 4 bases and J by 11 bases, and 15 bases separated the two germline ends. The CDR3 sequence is CASSVEDFGAFF. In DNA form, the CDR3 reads TGTGCCAGCAGCGTCGAGGACTTTGGGGCTTTCTTT.

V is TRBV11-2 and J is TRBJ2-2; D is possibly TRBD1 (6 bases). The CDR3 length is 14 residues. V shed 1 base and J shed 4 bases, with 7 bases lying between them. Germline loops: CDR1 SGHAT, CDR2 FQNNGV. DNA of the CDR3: TGTGCCAGCAGCTTAGCGACAGGCACCGGGGAGCTGTTTTTT. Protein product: CASSLATGTGELFF.

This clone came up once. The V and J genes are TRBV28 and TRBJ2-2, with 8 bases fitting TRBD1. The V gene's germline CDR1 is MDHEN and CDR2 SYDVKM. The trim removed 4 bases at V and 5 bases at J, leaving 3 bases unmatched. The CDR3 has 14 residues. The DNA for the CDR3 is TGTGCCAGCAGTTCCAGGACAGGGACCGGGGAGCTGTTTTTT. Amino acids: CASSSRTGTGELFF.

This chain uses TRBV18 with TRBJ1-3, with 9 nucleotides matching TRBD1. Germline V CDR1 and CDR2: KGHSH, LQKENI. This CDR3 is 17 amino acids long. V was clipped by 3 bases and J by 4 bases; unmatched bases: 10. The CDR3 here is CASSPWDRAALGNTIYF. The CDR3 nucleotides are TGTGCCAGCTCACCGTGGGACAGGGCAGCGCTAGGAAACACCATATATTTT.

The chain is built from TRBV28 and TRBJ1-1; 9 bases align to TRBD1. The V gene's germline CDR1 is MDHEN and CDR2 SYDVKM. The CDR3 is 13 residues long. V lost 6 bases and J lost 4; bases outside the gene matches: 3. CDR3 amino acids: CASRQGASTEAFF. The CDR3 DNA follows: TGTGCCAGCAGACAGGGGGCGAGCACTGAAGCTTTCTTT.

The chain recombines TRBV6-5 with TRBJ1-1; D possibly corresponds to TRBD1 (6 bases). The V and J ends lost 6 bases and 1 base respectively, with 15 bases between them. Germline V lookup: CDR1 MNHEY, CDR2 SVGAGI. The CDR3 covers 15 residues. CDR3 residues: CASSSVRGRNTEAFF. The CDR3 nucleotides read TGTGCCAGCAGCAGTGTCAGGGGCCGGAACACTGAAGCTTTCTTT.

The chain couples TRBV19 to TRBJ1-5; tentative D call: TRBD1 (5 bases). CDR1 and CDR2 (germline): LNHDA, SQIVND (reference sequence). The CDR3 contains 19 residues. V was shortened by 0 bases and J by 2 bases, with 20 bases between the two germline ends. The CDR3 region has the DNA TGTGCCAGTAGTATAGATCGGCGGTGGGGGGACTTGGGCAATCAGCCCCAGCATTTT. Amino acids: CASSIDRRWGDLGNQPQHF. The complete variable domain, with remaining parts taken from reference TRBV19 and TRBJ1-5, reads DGGITQSPKYLFRKEGQNVTLSCEQNLNHDAMYWYRQDPGQGLRLIYYSQIVNDFQKGDIAEGYSVSREKKESFPLTVTSAQKNPTAFYLCASSIDRRWGDLGNQPQHFGDGTRLSIL.

CDR3 nucleotide sequence: TGTGCCAGCAGCAAACAGGGAAGGGAGCCCCAGCATTTT. Its protein product is CASSKQGREPQHF. The chain couples TRBV7-2 to TRBJ1-5, with a possible D match to TRBD1 (6 bases). Germline-derived CDR1 and CDR2 are SGHTA and FQGNSA. V lost 5 bases to trimming and J lost 8 bases, with 13 bases between them. This CDR3 is built from 13 residues.

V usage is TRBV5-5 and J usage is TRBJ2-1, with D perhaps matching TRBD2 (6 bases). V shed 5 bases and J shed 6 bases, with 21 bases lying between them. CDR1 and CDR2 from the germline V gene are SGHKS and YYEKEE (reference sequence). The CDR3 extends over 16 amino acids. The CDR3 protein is CASRLIGTPTRNEQFF. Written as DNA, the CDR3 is TGTGCCAGCAGATTAATCGGGACTCCAACCCGCAATGAGCAGTTCTTC. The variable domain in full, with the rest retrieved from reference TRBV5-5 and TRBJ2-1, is DAGVTQSPTHLIKTRGQQVTLRCSPISGHKSVSWYQQVLGQGPQFIFQYYEKEERGRGNFPDRFSARQFPNYSSELNVNALLLGDSALYLCASRLIGTPTRNEQFFGPGTRLTVL.

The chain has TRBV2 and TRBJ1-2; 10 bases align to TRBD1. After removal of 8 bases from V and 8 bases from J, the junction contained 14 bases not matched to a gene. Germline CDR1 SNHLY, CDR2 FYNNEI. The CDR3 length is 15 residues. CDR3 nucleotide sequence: TGTGCCAGCCTGGGGGAGAGACAGGGGGCTGTCGGCTACACCTTC. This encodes CASLGERQGAVGYTF.

The CDR3 loop reads CASSPYRGGYEQYF. The CDR3 DNA sequence: TGTGCCAGCAGCCCCTACAGGGGTGGCTACGAGCAGTACTTC. V is TRBV7-9 and J is TRBJ2-7, with 7 bases fitting TRBD1. The V gene end was trimmed by 5 bases and the J gene end by 3 bases; junction bases not matched to a gene: 7. The CDR3 extends over 14 amino acids. Germline V gives CDR1 SEHNR, CDR2 FQNEAQ (reference sequence).

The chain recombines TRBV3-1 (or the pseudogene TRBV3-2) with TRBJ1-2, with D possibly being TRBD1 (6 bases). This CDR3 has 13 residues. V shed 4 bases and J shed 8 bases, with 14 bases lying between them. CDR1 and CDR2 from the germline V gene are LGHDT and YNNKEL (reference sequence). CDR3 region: CASSRPQGWGYTF. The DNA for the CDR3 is TGTGCCAGCAGCCGCCCACAGGGCTGGGGCTACACCTTC.

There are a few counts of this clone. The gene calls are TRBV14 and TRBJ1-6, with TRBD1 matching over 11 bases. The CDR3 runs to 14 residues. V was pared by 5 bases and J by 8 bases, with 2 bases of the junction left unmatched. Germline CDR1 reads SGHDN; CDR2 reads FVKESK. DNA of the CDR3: TGTGCCAGCAGCGGACAGGGGGCATATTCACCCCTCCACTTT. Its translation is CASSGQGAYSPLHF.

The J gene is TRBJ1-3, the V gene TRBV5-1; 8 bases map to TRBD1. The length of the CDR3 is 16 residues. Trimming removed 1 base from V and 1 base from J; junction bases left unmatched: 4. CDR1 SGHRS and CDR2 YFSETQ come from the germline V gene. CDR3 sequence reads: CASSLWDRPSGNTIYF. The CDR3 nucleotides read TGCGCCAGCAGCTTGTGGGACAGGCCTTCTGGAAACACCATATATTTT.